This T cell receptor (beta chain) came from a study of cytomegalovirus exposure and HLA in healthy donors. Study results and caveats: The authors reported that TCR beta sequences could predict HLA-A and HLA-B alleles. These predictions were accurate for most subjects in the first cohort. It emerged from a later analysis that several of the most significant clusters appeared to be linked to common viral pathogens. The study labeled under 200 TCR beta chains cytomegalovirus-associated.

Regarding this clone: Its antigen is currently unknown.

In the PCR, 60 Vbeta and 13 Jbeta primers were used. The protocol was immunoSEQ multiplex PCR, while the TCRdb copy is restricted to in-frame clones and leaves out a portion. In the table there are fewer than 150,000 clones, under 85% of which are singletons. The source material was PBMCs. This clonotype originated in a woman aged 45-60 years in good health and CMV-seropositive.

The CDR3 DNA reads TGTGCCAGCAGTACCAGGGATTACTCTGGGGCCAACGTCCTGACTTTC. This translates into CASSTRDYSGANVLTF. The V and J genes are TRBV2 and TRBJ2-6, with D possibly TRBD1 on 5 matching bases. The V gene's germline CDR1 is SNHLY and CDR2 FYNNEI. V lost 5 bases and J 0 bases, leaving 11 bases between the germline ends. This CDR3 region has 16 residues. Combining the CDR3 with reference TRBV2 and TRBJ2-6 gives the whole variable domain EPEVTQTPSHQVTQMGQEVILRCVPISNHLYFYWYRQILGQKVEFLVSFYNNEISEKSEIFDDQFSVERPDGSNFTLKIRSTKLEDSAMYFCASSTRDYSGANVLTFGAGSRLTVL.